A single sample is the source of the 15 T cell receptor beta chains below, sequenced in a study of technical replicates of blood from a handful of donors. Sequenced by immunoSEQ multiplex PCR; TCRdb stores in-frame clones only, minus some. The data contain around 13,000 clones, roughly 77% of them singletons. The material sequenced was PBMCs. The receptors come from a human donor in good health.

The CDR3 sequence: CASSSTLLSYNEQFF. DNA of the CDR3: TGTGCCAGCAGCTCCACTCTCCTTTCCTACAATGAGCAGTTCTTC. The V call is TRBV7-9, the J call TRBJ2-1, with D unresolved. V was pared by 4 bases and J by 1 base, with 11 bases between. CDR3 length equals 15 residues. The germline V gene has CDR1 SEHNR and CDR2 FQNEAQ (reference sequence).

This clone was found once. The chain uses TRBV19 and TRBJ2-3; 9 bases agree with TRBD2. Germline V gene data show CDR1 as LNHDA and CDR2 as SQIVND (reference sequence). The CDR3 spans 18 residues. J lost 6 bases, V lost 3 bases, and 16 bases had no gene match. The CDR3 reads CASSMASGLATIGDTQYF. CDR3 nucleotides: TGTGCCAGTAGTATGGCTTCCGGACTAGCGACGATTGGGGATACGCAGTATTTT.

This rearrangement joins TRBV15 to TRBJ1-4; maybe TRBD1 (6 bases). The CDR3 extends over 16 amino acids. Germline V gene data show CDR1 as LNHNV and CDR2 as YYDKDF (reference sequence). The V end was cut by 2 bases, the J end by 5 bases, with 15 bases between. In nucleotides, the CDR3 is TGTGCCACCAGCAGATCTAGGGGTCAGGGGAATGAAAAACTGTTTTTT. Its protein product is CATSRSRGQGNEKLFF.

This chain joins TRBV5-8 and TRBJ2-1; TRBD2 might be the D (6 bases). The CDR3 loop spans 13 amino acids. V was shortened by 0 bases and J by 10 bases, with 11 bases between the two germline ends. The germline gives CDR1 SGHTS, CDR2 YDEGEE. CDR3 amino acids: CASSLGGVGEQFF. The CDR3 DNA is TGTGCCAGCAGCTTGGGGGGGGTTGGCGAGCAGTTCTTC.

V usage is TRBV9 and J usage is TRBJ2-3; 7 bases are a match to TRBD2. Germline V lookup: CDR1 SGDLS, CDR2 YYNGEE. The ends lost 0 bases at V and 4 bases at J; junction bases unmatched: 8. CDR3 length: 16 amino acids. The CDR3 spells CASSVEGGRGADTQYF. The CDR3 nucleotides are TGTGCCAGCAGCGTAGAAGGTGGGAGGGGTGCAGATACGCAGTATTTT. Full variable domain (outside the CDR3, taken from reference TRBV9 and TRBJ2-3): DSGVTQTPKHLITATGQRVTLRCSPRSGDLSVYWYQQSLDQGLQFLIQYYNGEERAKGNILERFSAQQFPDLHSELNLSSLELGDSALYFCASSVEGGRGADTQYFGPGTRLTVL.

The chain carries TRBV6-6 and TRBJ2-7; TRBD1 aligns across 10 bases. CDR1 and CDR2 (germline): MNHNY, SVGAGI (reference sequence). V gave up 8 bases and J gave up 2 bases; unmatched junction bases: 9. There are 15 residues in the CDR3. The CDR3 nucleotides read TGTGCCAGCCACGGCTTAGGGACAGGGGCCTACGAGCAGTACTTC. This gives the protein CASHGLGTGAYEQYF.

The rearrangement links TRBV5-1 to TRBJ2-7; TRBD2 might be the D (6 bases). Germline values: CDR1 SGHRS, CDR2 YFSETQ. The CDR3 totals 12 residues. Trimming shortened V by 4 bases and J by 4 bases, and 9 bases separated the two germline ends. DNA for the CDR3: TGCGCCAGCAGCGGGGGGATTTACGAGCAGTACTTC. Translation gives CASSGGIYEQYF.

The chain has TRBV6-5 and TRBJ1-1, with D possibly being TRBD1 (6 bases). This CDR3 has 14 amino acids. Germline values: CDR1 MNHEY, CDR2 SVGAGI. V was pared by 6 bases and J by 4 bases, with 15 bases between. In DNA, the CDR3 is TGTGCCAGCAGAAAGGGAGGGGGGACCACTGAAGCTTTCTTT. It specifies CASRKGGGTTEAFF.

V gene TRBV4-1 combines with J gene TRBJ2-1; D remains unclear. The V end lost 0 bases, the J end lost 2 bases, and 14 bases lay between the germline ends. CDR1 and CDR2 (germline): MGHRA, YSYEKL. This CDR3 contains 17 residues. The CDR3 here is CASSQDPRSVTYNEQFF. Written as DNA, the CDR3 is TGCGCCAGCAGCCAAGACCCCAGGTCAGTGACCTACAATGAGCAGTTCTTC.

This clone has only one observation. V is TRBV4-2 and J is TRBJ2-3; a weak D match, TRBD1 (6 bases). V lost 4 bases to trimming and J lost 3 bases, with 11 bases between them. CDR1 LGHNA and CDR2 YNFKEQ come from the germline V gene. CDR3 length: 14 amino acids. The CDR3 region has the DNA TGTGCCAGCAGCCCTAAGCAGGGGACAGATACGCAGTATTTT. Encoded protein: CASSPKQGTDTQYF.

The CDR3: CASSEAPGQGAGEQYF. CDR3 DNA sequence: TGTGCCAGCAGTGAAGCACCGGGACAGGGGGCAGGCGAGCAGTACTTC. The J gene is TRBJ2-7, the V gene TRBV6-1; 12 nucleotides align to TRBD1. This CDR3 has 16 amino acids. CDR1 MNHNS and CDR2 SASEGT come from the germline V gene. The V gene end was trimmed by 0 bases and the J gene end by 6 bases; junction bases not matched to a gene: 6.

The J gene is TRBJ1-2, the V gene TRBV28; a weak D match, TRBD1 (5 bases). The CDR3 contains 12 residues. Germline CDR1 is MDHEN and CDR2 is SYDVKM. Trimming cost V 5 bases and J 5 bases, with 9 bases left between them. CDR3 protein: CASSLGGYGYTF. CDR3 in DNA: TGTGCCAGCAGTCTCGGGGGTTATGGCTACACCTTC.

The chain is built from TRBV18 and TRBJ2-1, with D perhaps matching TRBD1 (6 bases). Germline CDR1 and CDR2: KGHSH and LQKENI. The length of the CDR3 is 12 residues. Trimming shortened V by 6 bases and J by 7 bases, and 10 bases separated the two germline ends. CDR3 sequence reads: CASSLRGNEQFF. The CDR3 DNA reads as TGTGCCAGCTCGCTCAGGGGAAATGAGCAGTTCTTC.

This sequence joins TRBV4-2 and TRBJ2-7; TRBD2 matches at 11 bases. Germline CDR1 LGHNA, CDR2 YNFKEQ. V gave up 1 base and J gave up 0 bases; unmatched junction bases: 8. This CDR3 region has 18 residues. CDR3 nucleotide sequence: TGTGCCAGCAGCCAAGTATATACCGGGACTAGCGGCTCCTACGAGCAGTACTTC. Amino acid sequence: CASSQVYTGTSGSYEQYF.

This sequence joins TRBV7-8 and TRBJ1-5; possible D gene TRBD1, 5 bases. Trimming cost V 1 base and J 0 bases, with 10 bases left between them. Germline CDR1 SGHVS, CDR2 FQNEAQ. The CDR3 is made up of 16 amino acids. The CDR3 is CASSLEQAYSNQPQHF. CDR3 nucleotide sequence: TGTGCCAGCAGCTTAGAACAGGCCTATAGCAATCAGCCCCAGCATTTT.